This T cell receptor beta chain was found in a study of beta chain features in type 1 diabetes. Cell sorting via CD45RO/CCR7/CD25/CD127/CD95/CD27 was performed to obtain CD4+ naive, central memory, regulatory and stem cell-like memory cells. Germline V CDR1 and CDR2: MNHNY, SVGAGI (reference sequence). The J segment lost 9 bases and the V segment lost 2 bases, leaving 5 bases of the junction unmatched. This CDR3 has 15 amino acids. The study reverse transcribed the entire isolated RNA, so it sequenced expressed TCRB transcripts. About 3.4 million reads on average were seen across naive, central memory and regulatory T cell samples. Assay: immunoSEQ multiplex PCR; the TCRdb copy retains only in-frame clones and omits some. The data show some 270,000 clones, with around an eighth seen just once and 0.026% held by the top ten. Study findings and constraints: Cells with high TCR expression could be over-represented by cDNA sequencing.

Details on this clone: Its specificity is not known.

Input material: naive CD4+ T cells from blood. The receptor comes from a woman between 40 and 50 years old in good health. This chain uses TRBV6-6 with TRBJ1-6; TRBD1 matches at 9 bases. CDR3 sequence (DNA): TGTGCCAGCAGTTACGGACAGGGGATGGGTTCACCCCTCCACTTT. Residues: CASSYGQGMGSPLHF.